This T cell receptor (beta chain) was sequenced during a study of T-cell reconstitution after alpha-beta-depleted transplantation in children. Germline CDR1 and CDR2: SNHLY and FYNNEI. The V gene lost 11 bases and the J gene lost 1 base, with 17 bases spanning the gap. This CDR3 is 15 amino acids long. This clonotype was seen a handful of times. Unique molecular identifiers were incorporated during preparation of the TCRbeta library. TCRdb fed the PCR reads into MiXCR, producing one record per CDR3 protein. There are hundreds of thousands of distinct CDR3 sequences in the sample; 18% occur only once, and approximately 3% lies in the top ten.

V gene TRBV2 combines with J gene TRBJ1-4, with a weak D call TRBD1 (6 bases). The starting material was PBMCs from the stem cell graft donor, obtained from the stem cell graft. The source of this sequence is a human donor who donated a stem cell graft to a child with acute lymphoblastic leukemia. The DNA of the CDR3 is TGTGCCGGAGGGGACACTCGTTTAACTAATGAAAAACTGTTTTTT. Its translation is CAGGDTRLTNEKLFF.